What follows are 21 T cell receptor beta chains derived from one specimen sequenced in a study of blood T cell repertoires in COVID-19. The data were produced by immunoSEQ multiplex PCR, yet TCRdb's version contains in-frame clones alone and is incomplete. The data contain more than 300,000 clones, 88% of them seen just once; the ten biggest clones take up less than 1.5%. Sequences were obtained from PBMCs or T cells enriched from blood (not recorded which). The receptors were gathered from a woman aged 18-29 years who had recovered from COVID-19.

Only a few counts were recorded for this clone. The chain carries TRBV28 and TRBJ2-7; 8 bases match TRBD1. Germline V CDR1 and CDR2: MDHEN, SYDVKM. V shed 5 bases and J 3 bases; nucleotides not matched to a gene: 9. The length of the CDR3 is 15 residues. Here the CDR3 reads CASSLDDRGRYEQYF. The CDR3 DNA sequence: TGTGCCAGCAGTCTTGACGACAGGGGACGCTACGAGCAGTACTTC.

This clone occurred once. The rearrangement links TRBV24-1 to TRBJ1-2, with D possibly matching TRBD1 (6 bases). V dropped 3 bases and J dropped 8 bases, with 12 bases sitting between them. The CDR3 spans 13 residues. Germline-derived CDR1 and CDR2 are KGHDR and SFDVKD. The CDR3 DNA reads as TGTGCCACCAGTGATCAACAGGGTCGAGGCTACACCTTC. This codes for CATSDQQGRGYTF.

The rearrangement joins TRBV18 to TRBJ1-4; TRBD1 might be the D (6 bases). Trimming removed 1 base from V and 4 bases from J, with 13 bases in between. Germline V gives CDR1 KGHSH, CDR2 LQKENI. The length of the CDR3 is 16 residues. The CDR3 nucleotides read TGTGCCAGCTCACCACTAACAGGGTCCCATAATGAAAAACTGTTTTTT. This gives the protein CASSPLTGSHNEKLFF.

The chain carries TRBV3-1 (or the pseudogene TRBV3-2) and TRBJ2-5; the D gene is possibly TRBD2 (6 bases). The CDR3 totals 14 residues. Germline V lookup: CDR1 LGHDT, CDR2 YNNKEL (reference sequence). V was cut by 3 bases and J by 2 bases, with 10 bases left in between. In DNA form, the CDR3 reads TGTGCCAGCAGCCATTCACGGGGGCAAGAGACCCAGTACTTC. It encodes CASSHSRGQETQYF.

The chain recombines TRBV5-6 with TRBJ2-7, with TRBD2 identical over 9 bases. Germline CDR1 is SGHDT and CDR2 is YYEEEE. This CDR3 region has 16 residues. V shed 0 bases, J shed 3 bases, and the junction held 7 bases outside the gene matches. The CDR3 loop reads CASSLAGSGGLYEQYF. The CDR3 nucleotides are TGTGCCAGCAGCTTGGCCGGTAGCGGGGGACTCTACGAGCAGTACTTC.

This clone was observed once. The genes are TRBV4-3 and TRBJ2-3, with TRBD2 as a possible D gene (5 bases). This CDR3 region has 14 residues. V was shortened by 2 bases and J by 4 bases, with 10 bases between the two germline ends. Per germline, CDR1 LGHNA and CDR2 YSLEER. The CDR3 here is CASSQPGWADTQYF. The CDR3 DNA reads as TGCGCCAGCAGCCAACCGGGGTGGGCAGATACGCAGTATTTT.

The CDR3 spells CASSISENQPQHF. Written as DNA, the CDR3 is TGTGCCAGTAGTATCTCAGAAAATCAGCCCCAGCATTTT. The chain is built from TRBV19 and TRBJ1-5; no clear D gene. There are 13 residues in the CDR3. CDR1 and CDR2 from the germline V gene are LNHDA and SQIVND (reference sequence). Trimming took off 3 bases at V and 4 bases at J, with 7 bases between the two ends.

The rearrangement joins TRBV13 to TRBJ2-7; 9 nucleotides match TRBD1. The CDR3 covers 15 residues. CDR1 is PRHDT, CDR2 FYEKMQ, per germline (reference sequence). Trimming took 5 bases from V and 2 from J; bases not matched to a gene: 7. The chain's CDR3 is CASSPRGQGTYEQYF. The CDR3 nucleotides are TGTGCCAGCAGCCCCAGGGGACAGGGAACCTACGAGCAGTACTTC.

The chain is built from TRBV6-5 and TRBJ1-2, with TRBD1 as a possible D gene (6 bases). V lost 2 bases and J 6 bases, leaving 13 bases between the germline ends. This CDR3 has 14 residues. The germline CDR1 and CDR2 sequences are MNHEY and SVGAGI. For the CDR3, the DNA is TGTGCCAGCAGTTACCCCGGCAGGGGCCATGGCTACACCTTC. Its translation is CASSYPGRGHGYTF.

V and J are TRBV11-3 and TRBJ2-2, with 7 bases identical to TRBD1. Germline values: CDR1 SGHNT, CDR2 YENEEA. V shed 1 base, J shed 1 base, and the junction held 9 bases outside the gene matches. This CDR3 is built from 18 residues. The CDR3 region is CASSLVQLGTENTGELFF. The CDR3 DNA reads TGTGCCAGCAGCTTAGTTCAATTAGGGACAGAGAACACCGGGGAGCTGTTTTTT.

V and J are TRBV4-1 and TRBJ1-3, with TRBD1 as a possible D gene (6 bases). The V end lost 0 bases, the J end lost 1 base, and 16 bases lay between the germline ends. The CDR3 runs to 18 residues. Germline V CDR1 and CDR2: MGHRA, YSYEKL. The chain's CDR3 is CASSQDSRTAPSGNTIYF. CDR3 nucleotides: TGCGCCAGCAGCCAAGATTCGAGGACAGCCCCTTCTGGAAACACCATATATTTT.

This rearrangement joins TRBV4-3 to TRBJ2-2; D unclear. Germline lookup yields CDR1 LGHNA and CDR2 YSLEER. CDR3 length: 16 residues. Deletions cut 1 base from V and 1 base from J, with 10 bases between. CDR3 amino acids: CASSQANQLNTGELFF. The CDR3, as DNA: TGCGCCAGCAGCCAAGCGAATCAACTGAACACCGGGGAGCTGTTTTTT.

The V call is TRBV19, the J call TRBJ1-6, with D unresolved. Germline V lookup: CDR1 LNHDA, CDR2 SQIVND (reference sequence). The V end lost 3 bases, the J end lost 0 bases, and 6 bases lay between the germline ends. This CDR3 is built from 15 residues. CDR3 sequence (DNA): TGTGCCAGTAGTATCTCCAGCTCCTATAATTCACCCCTCCACTTT. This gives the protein CASSISSSYNSPLHF. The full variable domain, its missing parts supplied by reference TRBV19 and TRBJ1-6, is DGGITQSPKYLFRKEGQNVTLSCEQNLNHDAMYWYRQDPGQGLRLIYYSQIVNDFQKGDIAEGYSVSREKKESFPLTVTSAQKNPTAFYLCASSISSSYNSPLHFGNGTRLTVT.

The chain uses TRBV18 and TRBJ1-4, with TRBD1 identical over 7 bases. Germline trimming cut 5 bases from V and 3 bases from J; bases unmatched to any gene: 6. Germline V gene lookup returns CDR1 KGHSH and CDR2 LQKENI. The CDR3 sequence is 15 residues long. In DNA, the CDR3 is TGTGCCAGCTCATCGACAGGGAATGCTAATGAAAAACTGTTTTTT. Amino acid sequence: CASSSTGNANEKLFF.

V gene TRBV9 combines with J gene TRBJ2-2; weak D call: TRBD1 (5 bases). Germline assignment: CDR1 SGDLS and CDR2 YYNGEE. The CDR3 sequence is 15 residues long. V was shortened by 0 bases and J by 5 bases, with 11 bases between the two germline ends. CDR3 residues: CASSVVGRDTGELFF. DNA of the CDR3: TGTGCCAGCAGCGTAGTCGGCAGGGATACCGGGGAGCTGTTTTTT.

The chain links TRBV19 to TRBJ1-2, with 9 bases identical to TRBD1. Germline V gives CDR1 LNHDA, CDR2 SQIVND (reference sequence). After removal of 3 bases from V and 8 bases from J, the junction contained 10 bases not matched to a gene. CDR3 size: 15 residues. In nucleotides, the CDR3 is TGTGCCAGTAGTATGAGAACGACAGGGGGTAGCGGCTACACCTTC. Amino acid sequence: CASSMRTTGGSGYTF. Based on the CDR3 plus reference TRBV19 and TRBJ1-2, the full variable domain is DGGITQSPKYLFRKEGQNVTLSCEQNLNHDAMYWYRQDPGQGLRLIYYSQIVNDFQKGDIAEGYSVSREKKESFPLTVTSAQKNPTAFYLCASSMRTTGGSGYTFGSGTRLTVV.

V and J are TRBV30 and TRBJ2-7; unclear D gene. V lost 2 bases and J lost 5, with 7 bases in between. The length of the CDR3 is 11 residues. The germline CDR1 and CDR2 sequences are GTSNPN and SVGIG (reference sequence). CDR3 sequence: CAWSLLHEQYF. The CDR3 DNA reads TGTGCCTGGAGTCTCCTCCACGAGCAGTACTTC.

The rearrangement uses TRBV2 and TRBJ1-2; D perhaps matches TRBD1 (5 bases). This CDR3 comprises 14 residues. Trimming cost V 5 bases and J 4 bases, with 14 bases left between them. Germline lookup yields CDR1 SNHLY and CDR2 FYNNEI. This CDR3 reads CASSHGGAGYGYTF. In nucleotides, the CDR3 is TGTGCCAGCAGTCATGGCGGGGCTGGCTATGGCTACACCTTC. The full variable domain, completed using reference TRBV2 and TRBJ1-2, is EPEVTQTPSHQVTQMGQEVILRCVPISNHLYFYWYRQILGQKVEFLVSFYNNEISEKSEIFDDQFSVERPDGSNFTLKIRSTKLEDSAMYFCASSHGGAGYGYTFGSGTRLTVV.

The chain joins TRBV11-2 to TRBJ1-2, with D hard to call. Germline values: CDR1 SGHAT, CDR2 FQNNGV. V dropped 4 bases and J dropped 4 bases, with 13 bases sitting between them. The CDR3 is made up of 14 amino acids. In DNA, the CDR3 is TGTGCCAGCAGCTCAGCGGGCCGTTCCTATGGCTACACCTTC. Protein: CASSSAGRSYGYTF.

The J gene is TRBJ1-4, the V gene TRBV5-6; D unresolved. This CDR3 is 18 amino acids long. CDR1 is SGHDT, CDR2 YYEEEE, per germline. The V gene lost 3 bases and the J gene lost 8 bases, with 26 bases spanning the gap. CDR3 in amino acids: CASSSAAPVDALREKLFF. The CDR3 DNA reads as TGTGCCAGCAGCTCGGCCGCCCCTGTAGACGCCTTGAGGGAAAAACTGTTTTTT.

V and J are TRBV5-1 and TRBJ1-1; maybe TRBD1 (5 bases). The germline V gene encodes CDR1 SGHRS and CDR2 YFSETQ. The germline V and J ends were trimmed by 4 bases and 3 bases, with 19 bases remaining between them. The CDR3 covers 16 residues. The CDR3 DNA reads TGCGCCAGCAGCCTCAGTAACCGGGGGAAATACACTGAAGCTTTCTTT. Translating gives CASSLSNRGKYTEAFF.